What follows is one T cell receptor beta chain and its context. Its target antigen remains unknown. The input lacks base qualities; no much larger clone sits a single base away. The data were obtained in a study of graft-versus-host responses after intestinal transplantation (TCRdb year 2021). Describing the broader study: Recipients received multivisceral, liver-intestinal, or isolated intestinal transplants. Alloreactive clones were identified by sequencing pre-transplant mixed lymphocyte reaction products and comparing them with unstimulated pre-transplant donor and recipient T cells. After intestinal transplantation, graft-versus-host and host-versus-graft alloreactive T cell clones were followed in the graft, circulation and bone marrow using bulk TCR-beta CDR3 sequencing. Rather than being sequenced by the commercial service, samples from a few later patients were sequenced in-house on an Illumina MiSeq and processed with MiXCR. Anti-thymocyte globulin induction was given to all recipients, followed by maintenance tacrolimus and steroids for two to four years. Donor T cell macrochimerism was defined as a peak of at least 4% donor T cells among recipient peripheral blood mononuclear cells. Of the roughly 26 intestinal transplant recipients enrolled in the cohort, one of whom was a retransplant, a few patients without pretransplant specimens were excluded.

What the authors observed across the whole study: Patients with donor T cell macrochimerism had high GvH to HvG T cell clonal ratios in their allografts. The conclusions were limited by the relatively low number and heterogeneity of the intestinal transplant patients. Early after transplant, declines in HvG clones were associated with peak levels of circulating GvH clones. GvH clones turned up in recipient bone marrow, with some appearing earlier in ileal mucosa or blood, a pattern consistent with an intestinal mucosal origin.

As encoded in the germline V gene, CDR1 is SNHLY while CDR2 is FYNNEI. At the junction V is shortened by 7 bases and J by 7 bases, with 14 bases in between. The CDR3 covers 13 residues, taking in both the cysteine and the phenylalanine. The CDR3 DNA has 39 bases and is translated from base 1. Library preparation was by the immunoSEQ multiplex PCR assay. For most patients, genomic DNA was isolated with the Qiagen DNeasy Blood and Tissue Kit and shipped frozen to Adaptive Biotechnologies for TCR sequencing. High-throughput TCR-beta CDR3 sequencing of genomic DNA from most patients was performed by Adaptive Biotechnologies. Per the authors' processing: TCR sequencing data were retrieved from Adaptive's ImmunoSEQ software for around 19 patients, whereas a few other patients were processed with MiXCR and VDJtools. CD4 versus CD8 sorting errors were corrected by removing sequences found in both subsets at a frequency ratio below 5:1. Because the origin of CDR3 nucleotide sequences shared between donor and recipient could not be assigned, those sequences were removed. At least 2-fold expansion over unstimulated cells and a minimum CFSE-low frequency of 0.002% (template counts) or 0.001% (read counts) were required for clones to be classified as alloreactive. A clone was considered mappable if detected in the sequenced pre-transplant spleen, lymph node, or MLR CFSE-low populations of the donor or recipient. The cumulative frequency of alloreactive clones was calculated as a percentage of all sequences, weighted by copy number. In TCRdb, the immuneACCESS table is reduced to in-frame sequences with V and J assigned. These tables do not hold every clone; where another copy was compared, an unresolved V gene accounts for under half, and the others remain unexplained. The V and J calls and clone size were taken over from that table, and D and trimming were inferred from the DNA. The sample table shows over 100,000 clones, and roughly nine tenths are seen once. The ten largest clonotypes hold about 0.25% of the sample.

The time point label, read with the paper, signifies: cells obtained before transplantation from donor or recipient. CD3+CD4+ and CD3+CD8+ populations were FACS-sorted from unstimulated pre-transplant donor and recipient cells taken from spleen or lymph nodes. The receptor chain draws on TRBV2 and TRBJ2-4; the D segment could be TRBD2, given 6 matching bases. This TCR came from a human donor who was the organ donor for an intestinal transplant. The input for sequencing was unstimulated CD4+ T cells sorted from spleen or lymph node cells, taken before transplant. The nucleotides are TGTGCCAGCATGTCGGGCAGCGGGAACATTCAGTACTTC. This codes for CASMSGSGNIQYF.